This T cell receptor (beta chain) was sequenced for a study of tumor-infiltrating lymphocytes in primary liver carcinoma. Points from the study as a whole: The study found a significantly higher top-250-clone fraction in tumors than in blood (p = 0.039).

This CDR3 contains 16 residues. V lost 4 bases, J lost 4 bases, and 20 bases lay in between. Germline V lookup: CDR1 MNHEY, CDR2 SVGAGI. TCR beta cDNA was made from 500 ng total RNA with a constant-region primer. Libraries for TCR beta were built through three nested multiplex PCR rounds, which together made up a slightly modified ARM-PCR procedure. Forward primers for TRBV1-TRBV30 and a C-beta reverse primer served the first two PCR rounds, at roughly 10 cycles each. TCRdb redid the calling of the multiplex PCR reads with MiXCR, one entry per CDR3 protein. The profile shows 180,000 or so distinct CDR3 sequences, about 60% of them singletons. Notes on this clonotype: What it binds is not known.

Unsorted whole blood yielded blood RNA, and germline DNA was extracted as well. The collection of roughly 4.2 milliliters of peripheral blood preceded surgery. The sample comprised peripheral blood. The chain combines TRBV6-5 with TRBJ2-7; D could derive from TRBD1 or TRBD2 (5 bases each). The TCR was taken from a man between 40 and 49 years old with primary liver carcinoma and hepatitis B virus infection. In nucleotides, the CDR3 is TGTGCCAGCAGTTCACCGGAGAGGGGCTCCCCTTACGAGCAGTACTTC. Translating gives CASSSPERGSPYEQYF.